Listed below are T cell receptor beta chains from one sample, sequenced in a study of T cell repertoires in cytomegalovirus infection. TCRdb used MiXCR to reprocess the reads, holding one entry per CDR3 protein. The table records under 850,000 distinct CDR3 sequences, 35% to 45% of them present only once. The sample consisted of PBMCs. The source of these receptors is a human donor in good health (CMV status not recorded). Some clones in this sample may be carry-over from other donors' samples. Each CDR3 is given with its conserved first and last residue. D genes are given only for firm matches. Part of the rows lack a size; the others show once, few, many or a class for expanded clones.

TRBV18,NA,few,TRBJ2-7,CASSPSRDYEQYF,TGTGCCAGCTCACCTTCCAGGGATTATGAGCAGTACTTC
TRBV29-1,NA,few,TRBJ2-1,CSVVQADNNEQFF,TGCAGCGTTGTTCAAGCGGATAACAATGAGCAGTTCTTC
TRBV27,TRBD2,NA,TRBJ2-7,CASSLDSGRGEQYF,TGTGCCAGCAGTCTCGATAGCGGGAGAGGCGAGCAGTACTTC
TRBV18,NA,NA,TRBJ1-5,CASSPKDRPSNQPQHF,TGTGCCAGCTCACCAAAGGACAGACCTAGCAATCAGCCCCAGCATTTT
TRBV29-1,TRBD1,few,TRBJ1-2,CSALPDRYDYGYTF,TGCAGCGCTCTACCGGACAGGTACGACTATGGCTACACCTTC
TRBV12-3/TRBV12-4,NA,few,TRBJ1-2,CASSFPLAGKGDYTF,TGTGCCAGCAGTTTTCCCCTAGCTGGCAAGGGAGACTACACCTTC
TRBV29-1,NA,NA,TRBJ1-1,CSVKRQGTEAFF,TGCAGCGTTAAACGGCAGGGCACTGAAGCTTTCTTT
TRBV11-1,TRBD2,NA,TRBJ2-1,CASSLKASGSSPRGNSYNEQFF,TGTGCCAGCAGCTTAAAGGCTAGCGGGAGTTCCCCTCGGGGAAACTCCTACAATGAGCAGTTCTTC
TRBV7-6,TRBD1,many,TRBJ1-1,CASSSYVRDRNTEAFF,TGTGCCAGCAGCTCCTACGTCCGGGACAGGAACACTGAAGCTTTCTTT
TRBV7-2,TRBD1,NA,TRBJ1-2,CASSPNRGPYGYTF,TGTGCCAGCAGCCCAAACAGGGGACCCTATGGCTACACCTTC
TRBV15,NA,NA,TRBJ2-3,CATGQGNTDTQYF,TGTGCCACCGGGCAGGGTAACACAGATACGCAGTATTTT
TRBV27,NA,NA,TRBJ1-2,CASSRHLQGVSGYTF,TGTGCCAGCAGCCGACATCTACAGGGCGTCAGTGGCTACACCTTC
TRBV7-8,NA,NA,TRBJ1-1,CASSLGGTWVRNTEAFF,TGTGCCAGCAGCTTAGGAGGTACGTGGGTGCGTAACACTGAAGCTTTCTTT
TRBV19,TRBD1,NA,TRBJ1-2,CASSYRDRGLGGYTF,TGTGCCAGTAGTTACCGGGACAGGGGGCTTGGCGGCTACACCTTC
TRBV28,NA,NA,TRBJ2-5,CASSWAALEEETQYF,TGTGCCAGCAGTTGGGCCGCCCTAGAGGAAGAGACCCAGTACTTC
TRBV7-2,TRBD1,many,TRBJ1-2,CASSPGQGDRYTF,TGTGCCAGCAGCCCTGGACAGGGGGATCGCTACACCTTC